This note documents a single T cell receptor beta chain sequence. The specificity of this receptor is unknown. Per-base quality was not reported, and no clone a single base away is much larger than it. The entry originates in a study of T cell responses to AZD1222 COVID-19 vaccine (dated by TCRdb to about 2021). A note on the overall study: AZD1222 recipients with second doses at about 4 weeks or about 12 weeks were pooled, because spike-specific TCR depth and breadth did not differ between schedules. TCR sequencing was performed for 230 to 250 trial participants, of whom 200 to 220 were given two doses of AZD1222 and around 25 were given two doses of MenACWY control vaccine. Trial participants were enrolled by age into 18-55, 56-69 and 70-plus year subgroups, with around 150, 28 and 57 TCR-sequenced participants respectively.

Taken with the paper, the label for time point translates to: baseline before first vaccination. The vaccinee samples were drawn from two UK trials, COV001 and COV002, one of which was a single-blind randomized controlled phase 2/3 trial testing AZD1222 (ChAdOx1 nCoV-19) in healthy adults. For TCRbeta chain sequencing, PBMC samples from trial participants were taken at day 0 and at day 28 after the second dose. On the study overall, not on this receptor specifically: Epitopes outside the regions mutated in the B.1.351 and B.1.1.7 variants were reportedly recognized by nearly half of the unique spike-specific TCRs. Participants were mostly white British, with more females than males. The authors suggested clonal diversity may have been underestimated. The 56-69-year group was small, and its depth increase did not reach significance, likely because of low power. Because no samples from the day 14 peak response were available, repertoires could be characterized only after the peak T cell response. Vaccine-associated CD4 TCRs spanned the whole spike protein, with dominant responses in regions 160-218 and 743-854. Conclusions about previously exposed vaccinees are limited because only a handful of AZD1222 recipients were SARS-CoV-2 seropositive at baseline. Spike-specific TCR breadth and depth rose significantly after two AZD1222 doses compared with day 0 and with MenACWY recipients.

The CDR3 regions of human TCRbeta chains were analyzed by immunosequencing. The authors processed their data as follows. TCRs in the repertoires were matched against a reference library of SARS-CoV-2-specific TCRs that had been generated with the MIRA antigen-specificity platform. Breadth was defined as the fraction of unique TCRs that were SARS-CoV-2-associated. Depth was defined as the fraction of total T cells that were SARS-CoV-2-associated. Using the MIRA data, each spike-specific TCR was mapped to the spike region that the TCR reacts to and placed in a CD4 or CD8 class. Log10-transformed breadth and depth values were compared by one-way ANOVA with Sidak's multiple comparisons tests. The table was pulled from immuneACCESS by TCRdb, which kept in-frame rearrangements only. Such tables lose some clones; where checked, under half of the loss comes from unresolved V genes, and the rest has no known cause. That table is the source of V, J and clone size, and D and trimming were worked out from the DNA. The sample includes approximately 120,000 clones, with around 87% observed a single time. In total, the top ten clones hold about 5.2% of the sample.

The cysteine opens and the phenylalanine closes a CDR3 of 14 amino acids. Only the CDR3 portion is preserved as DNA: 42 bases, with reading frame beginning at the first base. Via the germline V gene, CDR1 is SGHRS and CDR2 YFSETQ. Trimming removed 0 bases from V and 2 bases from J, leaving 9 bases between the germline ends. The sequencing used peripheral blood, collected on day 0 of AZD1222 vaccination. The origin of this receptor is an adult in good health. The chain uses TRBV5-1 and TRBJ2-7; the D gene cannot be resolved reliably. The DNA sequence is as follows: TGCGCCAGCAGCTTGGGGCTAGGAACCTACGAGCAGTACTTC. Translated, this is CASSLGLGTYEQYF.